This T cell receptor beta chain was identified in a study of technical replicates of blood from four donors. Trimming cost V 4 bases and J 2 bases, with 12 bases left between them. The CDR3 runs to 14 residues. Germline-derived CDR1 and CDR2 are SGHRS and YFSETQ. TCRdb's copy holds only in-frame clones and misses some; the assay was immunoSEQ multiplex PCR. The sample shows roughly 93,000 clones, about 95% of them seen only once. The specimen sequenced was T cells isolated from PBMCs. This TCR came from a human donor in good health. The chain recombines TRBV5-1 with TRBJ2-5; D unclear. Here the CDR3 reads CASSVDKAQETQYF. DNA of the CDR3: TGCGCCAGCAGCGTCGACAAGGCACAAGAGACCCAGTACTTC.